This entry lists 26 T cell receptor beta chains sequenced from one sample in a study of CD8+ T cells in alopecia areata. Specified treatment: oral pan-JAK inhibitor, 5-10 mg twice daily. RNA extraction was followed by reverse transcription into cDNA, which acted as the sequencing template. Assay used: immunoSEQ multiplex PCR; TCRdb lists only in-frame clones, some missing. The sample contains 200,000 or so clones, 55% to 75% of which appear only once. The sequencing used CD4+ T cells sorted from blood, collected at week 24, from a patient treated with tofacitinib. These receptors came from a human donor with alopecia areata.

This chain uses TRBV7-9 with TRBJ1-2, with no clear D. Trimming left V 5 bases short and J 5 bases short, with 12 bases between. This CDR3 is built from 13 residues. Germline loops: CDR1 SEHNR, CDR2 FQNEAQ (reference sequence). In nucleotides, the CDR3 is TGTGCCAGCAGCCCAGACGCGAGTTATGGCTACACCTTC. Its translation: CASSPDASYGYTF.

The V call is TRBV25-1, the J call TRBJ2-7; tentative D call: TRBD2 (5 bases). The V gene lost 3 bases and the J gene lost 6 bases, with 15 bases spanning the gap. This CDR3 comprises 14 residues. The germline gives CDR1 MGHDK, CDR2 SYGVNS. Here the CDR3 DNA reads TGTGCCAGCAGTGATACGAGCGGTAAGGTCGAGCAGTACTTC. It specifies CASSDTSGKVEQYF.

This clone was counted between two and nine times. The V call is TRBV5-4, the J call TRBJ2-1, with 10 bases lining up with TRBD1. Germline V gene lookup returns CDR1 SGHNT and CDR2 YYREEE (reference sequence). Unmatched junction bases numbered 1, after V lost 0 bases and J lost 10 bases. The CDR3 spans 13 residues. The CDR3 nucleotides are TGTGCCAGCAGCTTGGCGGGACAGGGGGAGCAGTTCTTC. Translation: CASSLAGQGEQFF.

The V and J genes are TRBV28 and TRBJ2-6; D perhaps matches TRBD1 (5 bases). The CDR3 has 15 amino acids. From germline, CDR1 is MDHEN and CDR2 SYDVKM. V lost 8 bases, J lost 2 bases, and 13 bases lay in between. CDR3 coding DNA: TGTGCCAGCGCCCGCACAGGTCCTGGGGCCAACGTCCTGACTTTC. It is translated as CASARTGPGANVLTF.

The genes are TRBV4-3 and TRBJ1-5; TRBD1 might be the D (5 bases). Trimming cost V 1 base and J 1 base, with 14 bases left between them. The CDR3 is made up of 17 amino acids. Germline V gives CDR1 LGHNA, CDR2 YSLEER. CDR3 protein: CASSQGGSLYSNQPQHF. The CDR3 DNA reads TGCGCCAGCAGCCAAGGGGGGAGCTTATACAGCAATCAGCCCCAGCATTTT.

CDR3 region: CATRLGGGPYNEQFF. The CDR3 nucleotides are TGTGCCACCCGACTAGGCGGGGGCCCCTACAATGAGCAGTTCTTC. This chain links TRBV27 with TRBJ2-1; tentatively, D is TRBD2 (7 bases). The CDR3 has 15 amino acids. Germline values: CDR1 MNHEY, CDR2 SMNVEV (reference sequence). The germline V and J ends were trimmed by 10 bases and 2 bases, with 18 bases remaining between them.

This clone turned up a few times. V usage is TRBV7-9 and J usage is TRBJ2-5; D unresolved. This CDR3 is 12 amino acids long. Germline CDR1 is SEHNR and CDR2 is FQNEAQ (reference sequence). Trimming left V 5 bases short and J 5 bases short, with 9 bases between. The CDR3 spells CASSISLETQYF. DNA for the CDR3: TGTGCCAGCAGCATAAGCCTGGAGACCCAGTACTTC. The whole variable domain, filled in from reference TRBV7-9 and TRBJ2-5, reads DTGVSQNPRHKITKRGQNVTFRCDPISEHNRLYWYRQTLGQGPEFLTYFQNEAQLEKSRLLSDRFSAERPKGSFSTLEIQRTEQGDSAMYLCASSISLETQYFGPGTRLLVL.

In this sample, this clone turned up a few times. J is TRBJ1-5 and V is TRBV25-1; 9 bases line up with TRBD1. The junction had 7 bases not matched to a gene; V was cut back by 4 bases and J by 0 bases. This CDR3 region has 17 residues. The germline V gene has CDR1 MGHDK and CDR2 SYGVNS. The CDR3 loop is CASSGPGTGISNQPQHF. CDR3 coding DNA: TGTGCCAGCAGTGGGCCCGGGACAGGGATTAGCAATCAGCCCCAGCATTTT.

This clone was seen only a few times. The V call is TRBV25-1, the J call TRBJ1-1; D is perhaps TRBD1 (6 bases). The germline V gene encodes CDR1 MGHDK and CDR2 SYGVNS. The CDR3 runs 15 residues. Trimming shortened V by 3 bases and J by 3 bases, and 14 bases separated the two germline ends. CDR3 in amino acids: CASSEGLGGYTEAFF. The CDR3 coding sequence is TGTGCCAGCAGTGAGGGTTTGGGGGGCTACACTGAAGCTTTCTTT.

Here the CDR3 DNA reads TGCAGCGTTGAAGAGCAGGGGAGAACTGAAGCTTTCTTT. Translation: CSVEEQGRTEAFF. The chain is built from TRBV29-1 and TRBJ1-1, with TRBD1 as a possible D gene (6 bases). Germline values: CDR1 SQVTM, CDR2 ANQGSEA. This CDR3 contains 13 residues. With 0 bases removed from V and 5 bases from J, the gap between germline ends came to 10 bases.

This clone was seen more than once but under ten times. This chain joins TRBV29-1 and TRBJ2-1; 10 bases agree with TRBD2. CDR3 length: 14 residues. CDR1 is SQVTM and CDR2 is ANQGSEA in the germline V gene. Trimming took 4 bases from V and 1 from J; bases not matched to a gene: 1. DNA of the CDR3: TGCAGCGTTGTACTAGCGGGATCCTACAATGAGCAGTTCTTC. Translation: CSVVLAGSYNEQFF.

The chain combines TRBV4-3 with TRBJ2-3, with D uncertain. Germline-derived CDR1 and CDR2 are LGHNA and YSLEER. CDR3 size: 12 residues. V lost 1 base and J 4 bases, leaving 3 bases between the germline ends. CDR3 loop: CASSQAADTQYF. The CDR3 DNA is TGCGCCAGCAGCCAAGCGGCAGATACGCAGTATTTT.

This clone was detected only a few times. The chain links TRBV10-3 to TRBJ2-7; a weak D match, TRBD1 (6 bases). CDR3 size: 14 residues. The V gene's germline CDR1 is ENHRY and CDR2 SYGVKD. V lost 3 bases and J lost 3, with 12 bases in between. CDR3 region: CAISDGGRGYEQYF. The CDR3, as DNA: TGTGCCATCAGTGACGGCGGCAGGGGCTACGAGCAGTACTTC.

The chain employs TRBV7-9 and TRBJ1-2; possible D gene TRBD1, 6 bases. CDR3 length: 12 residues. V was shortened by 5 bases and J by 7 bases, with 11 bases between the two germline ends. CDR1 is SEHNR, CDR2 FQNEAQ, per germline (reference sequence). CDR3 sequence: CASSRQDSGYTF. CDR3 DNA: TGTGCCAGCAGCCGACAGGACTCTGGCTACACCTTC.

This chain links TRBV30 with TRBJ2-1; the match to TRBD2 covers 11 bases. This CDR3 contains 15 residues. With V trimmed by 0 bases and J by 9 bases, 7 bases remained unmatched. Germline CDR1 is GTSNPN and CDR2 is SVGIG (reference sequence). CDR3 in DNA: TGTGCCTGGAGTGTACGACTAGCGGGAAGTGGTGAGCAGTTCTTC. As protein: CAWSVRLAGSGEQFF.

The chain links TRBV4-2 to TRBJ2-5; TRBD2 aligns across 9 bases. With V trimmed by 0 bases and J by 3 bases, 14 bases remained unmatched. Germline V gene sequence: CDR1 LGHNA, CDR2 YNFKEQ. CDR3 length: 19 residues. CDR3 amino acids: CASSQEAPTKAGGKETQYF. The CDR3 region has the DNA TGTGCCAGCAGCCAAGAGGCCCCAACTAAGGCGGGAGGGAAAGAGACCCAGTACTTC.

The chain carries TRBV25-1 and TRBJ1-4; 8 bases match TRBD1. V was clipped by 3 bases and J by 6 bases; unmatched bases: 0. Germline V gene data show CDR1 as MGHDK and CDR2 as SYGVNS. The CDR3 runs 13 residues. CDR3 in DNA: TGTGCCAGCAGTGAGACAGGGGATGAAAAACTGTTTTTT. This codes for CASSETGDEKLFF.

The chain links TRBV5-1 to TRBJ2-5, with D perhaps TRBD1 (6 bases). V was trimmed by 0 bases and J by 4 bases, leaving 13 bases between them. Germline V lookup: CDR1 SGHRS, CDR2 YFSETQ. This CDR3 region has 15 residues. Here the CDR3 DNA reads TGCGCCAGCAGCTTGGCGCTGGGGGCGGGAGAGACCCAGTACTTC. Amino acid sequence: CASSLALGAGETQYF. Full variable domain (remainder filled in from reference TRBV5-1 and TRBJ2-5): KAGVTQTPRYLIKTRGQQVTLSCSPISGHRSVSWYQQTPGQGLQFLFEYFSETQRNKGNFPGRFSGRQFSNSRSEMNVSTLELGDSALYLCASSLALGAGETQYFGPGTRLLVL.

This clone was counted at least ten times. J is TRBJ2-7 and V is TRBV18, with no clear D. The germline CDR1 and CDR2 sequences are KGHSH and LQKENI. The CDR3 covers 14 residues. Trimming removed 2 bases from V and 4 bases from J, with 12 bases in between. The CDR3 spells CASSPTNLGYEQYF. CDR3 bases: TGTGCCAGCTCACCAACGAACCTAGGGTACGAGCAGTACTTC.

The chain is built from TRBV4-3 and TRBJ1-1; 7 bases map to TRBD1. After removal of 1 base from V and 3 bases from J, the junction contained 5 bases not matched to a gene. Germline values: CDR1 LGHNA, CDR2 YSLEER. This CDR3 comprises 15 residues. CDR3 region: CASSQGRDRDTEAFF. DNA of the CDR3: TGCGCCAGCAGCCAAGGGCGCGACAGGGACACTGAAGCTTTCTTT.

This chain uses TRBV4-2 with TRBJ2-7, with no clear D. The germline V gene encodes CDR1 LGHNA and CDR2 YNFKEQ. The length of the CDR3 is 13 residues. V gave up 4 bases and J gave up 6 bases, with 13 bases separating them. The CDR3 loop reads CASSRADGSEQYF. The CDR3 DNA sequence: TGTGCCAGCAGCCGGGCCGACGGGTCCGAGCAGTACTTC.

This rearrangement joins TRBV30 to TRBJ1-1; D is unclear. V gave up 1 base and J gave up 3 bases, with 9 bases separating them. The CDR3 spans 13 residues. Per the germline V gene, CDR1 is GTSNPN and CDR2 is SVGIG (reference sequence). The CDR3 loop is CAWSAWGYTEAFF. CDR3 in DNA: TGTGCCTGGAGTGCCTGGGGATACACTGAAGCTTTCTTT.

This chain links TRBV9 with TRBJ2-4; 12 bases map to TRBD2. Germline V lookup: CDR1 SGDLS, CDR2 YYNGEE. After removal of 3 bases from V and 8 bases from J, the junction contained 3 bases not matched to a gene. This CDR3 spans 14 amino acids. This CDR3 is CASSGGLAGHIQYF. CDR3 nucleotide sequence: TGTGCCAGCAGCGGGGGACTAGCGGGTCACATTCAGTACTTC.

A few counts support this clone. The gene calls are TRBV5-1 and TRBJ2-2; tentatively, D is TRBD1 (5 bases). Germline loops: CDR1 SGHRS, CDR2 YFSETQ. V was trimmed by 4 bases and J by 4 bases, leaving 17 bases between them. The CDR3 runs to 16 residues. The CDR3 sequence is CASSHLQGSGTGELFF. DNA for the CDR3: TGCGCCAGCAGCCATTTGCAGGGATCGGGCACCGGGGAGCTGTTTTTT.

This clone occurred a few times. The chain couples TRBV18 to TRBJ2-7; tentative D call: TRBD2 (6 bases). Looked up from germline, CDR1 is KGHSH and CDR2 is LQKENI. This CDR3 comprises 12 residues. Trimming shortened V by 3 bases and J by 6 bases, and 9 bases separated the two germline ends. The CDR3 nucleotides read TGTGCCAGCTCACCGACTAGTGTCGAGCAGTACTTC. This encodes CASSPTSVEQYF.

The chain is built from TRBV6-5 and TRBJ2-3; TRBD2 might be the D (6 bases). The V gene's germline CDR1 is MNHEY and CDR2 SVGAGI. V shed 6 bases and J shed 8 bases, with 21 bases lying between them. The CDR3 has 15 amino acids. The CDR3 DNA is TGTGCCAGCAGATCCACGCGGGAACGAGATCGTACGCAGTATTTT. The encoded protein is CASRSTRERDRTQYF.